This T cell receptor (beta chain) was recorded in a study of beta chain features in type 1 diabetes. The entirety of the isolated RNA underwent reverse transcription, so expressed TCRB transcripts were sequenced. Data came from immunoSEQ multiplex PCR; TCRdb stores just in-frame clones and leaves some out. The table lists about 650,000 clones, about an eighth of them singletons. This clone was observed a handful of times. The target antigen is unknown. V trimming: 5 bases; J trimming: 4 bases; junction bases outside the gene matches: 9. Germline V lookup: CDR1 SQVTM, CDR2 ANQGSEA. This CDR3 contains 14 residues. The study's findings and limits: The study found fewer insertions and more deletions at VDJ junctions in type 1 diabetes patients. Sampled from patients, naive, central memory and Treg TCRB repertoires appeared more similar than those sampled from healthy donors. Among all four CD4+ subsets, Type 1 diabetes patients had TCRB CDR3s that were moderately but significantly shorter.

This TCR was recovered from a man aged 25 to 40 with type 1 diabetes. Input material: naive CD4+ T cells from blood. V and J are TRBV29-1 and TRBJ1-2, with 8 bases fitting TRBD1. In DNA form, the CDR3 reads TGCAGCGTTCCCCGGACAGGGAGAGGCTATGGCTACACCTTC. Protein: CSVPRTGRGYGYTF.